This T cell receptor (beta chain) is drawn from a study of blood T cell repertoires in COVID-19. Data came from immunoSEQ multiplex PCR; TCRdb stores just in-frame clones and leaves some out. The sample holds around 200,000 clones, 75% to 90% seen once. With 4 bases clipped from V and 6 bases from J, the junction kept 5 bases outside the gene matches. This CDR3 is 12 amino acids long. The germline gives CDR1 SQVTM, CDR2 ANQGSEA. The sequenced sample was PBMCs or T cells enriched from blood (not recorded which). The V and J genes are TRBV29-1 and TRBJ1-1; TRBD1 agrees at 7 bases. The TCR originated in a man between 35 and 55 years old who had recovered from COVID-19. CDR3: CSVGQGNAEAFF. The CDR3, as DNA: TGCAGCGTTGGACAGGGAAACGCTGAAGCTTTCTTT.